This T cell receptor beta chain was captured by sequencing in a study of monozygotic twins with inflammatory bowel disease. During cDNA synthesis, UMIs that each contained a 6-nucleotide sample barcode were added by means of template switching. From the 5' RACE reads, TCRdb lists one entry per CDR3 protein and no DNA. This sample's table reports around 370,000 distinct CDR3 sequences. Germline CDR1 and CDR2: MGHRA and YSYEKL. This CDR3 spans 13 amino acids. The TCR was taken from a human donor with ulcerative colitis or Crohn's disease, or a healthy co-twin of an affected twin (not recorded which). The sequencing sample was made of blood. The chain links TRBV4-1 to TRBJ2-2. The CDR3 loop is CAGRDGNTGELFF.